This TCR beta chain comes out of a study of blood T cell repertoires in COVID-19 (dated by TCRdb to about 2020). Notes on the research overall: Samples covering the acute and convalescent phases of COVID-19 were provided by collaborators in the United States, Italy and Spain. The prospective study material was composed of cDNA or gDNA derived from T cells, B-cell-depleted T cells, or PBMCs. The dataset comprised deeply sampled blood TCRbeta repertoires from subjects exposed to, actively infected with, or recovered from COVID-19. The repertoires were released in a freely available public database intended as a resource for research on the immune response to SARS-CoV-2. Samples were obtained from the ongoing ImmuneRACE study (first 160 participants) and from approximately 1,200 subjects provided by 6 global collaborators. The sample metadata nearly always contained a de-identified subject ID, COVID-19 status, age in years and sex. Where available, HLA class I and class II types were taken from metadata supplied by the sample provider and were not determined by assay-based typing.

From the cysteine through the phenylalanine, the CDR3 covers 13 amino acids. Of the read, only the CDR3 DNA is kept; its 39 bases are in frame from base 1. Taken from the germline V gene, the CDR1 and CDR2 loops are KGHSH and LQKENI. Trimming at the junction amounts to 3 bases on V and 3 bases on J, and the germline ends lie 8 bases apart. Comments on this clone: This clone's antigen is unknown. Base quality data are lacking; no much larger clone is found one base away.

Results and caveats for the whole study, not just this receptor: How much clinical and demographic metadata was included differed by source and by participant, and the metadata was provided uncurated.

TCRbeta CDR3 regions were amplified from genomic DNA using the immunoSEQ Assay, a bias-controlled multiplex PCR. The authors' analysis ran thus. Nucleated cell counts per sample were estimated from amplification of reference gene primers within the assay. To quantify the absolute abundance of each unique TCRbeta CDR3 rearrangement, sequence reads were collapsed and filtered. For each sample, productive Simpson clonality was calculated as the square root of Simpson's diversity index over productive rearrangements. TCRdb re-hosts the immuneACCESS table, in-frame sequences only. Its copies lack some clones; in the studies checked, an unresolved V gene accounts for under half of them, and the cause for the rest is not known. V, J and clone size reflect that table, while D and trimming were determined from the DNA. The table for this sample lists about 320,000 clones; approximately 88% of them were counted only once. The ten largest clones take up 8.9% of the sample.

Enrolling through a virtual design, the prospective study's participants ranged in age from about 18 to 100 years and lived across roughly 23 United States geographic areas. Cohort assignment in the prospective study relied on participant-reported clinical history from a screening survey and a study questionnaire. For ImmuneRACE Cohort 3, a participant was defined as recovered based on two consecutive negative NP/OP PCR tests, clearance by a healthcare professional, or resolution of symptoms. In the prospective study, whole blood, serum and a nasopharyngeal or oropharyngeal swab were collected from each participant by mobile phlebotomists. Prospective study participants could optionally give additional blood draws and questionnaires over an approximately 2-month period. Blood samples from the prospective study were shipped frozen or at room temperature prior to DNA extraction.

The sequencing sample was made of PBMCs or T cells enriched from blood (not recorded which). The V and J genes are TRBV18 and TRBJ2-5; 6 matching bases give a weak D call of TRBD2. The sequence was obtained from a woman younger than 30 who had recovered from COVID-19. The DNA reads TGTGCCAGCTCACCTGGGGGGAAAGAGACCCAGTACTTC. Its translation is CASSPGGKETQYF.